Reported below is one T cell receptor beta chain. Its antigen remains unknown. Produced via immunoSEQ multiplex PCR; TCRdb's table is partial and in-frame only. Among 140,000 to 150,000 clones listed, 93% were seen once. This record comes from a study of T cell responses to AZD1222 COVID-19 vaccine. This CDR3 contains 11 residues. CDR1 KGHSH and CDR2 LQKENI come from the germline V gene. Trimming took off 4 bases at V and 8 bases at J, with 5 bases between the two ends. The study, taken as a whole, reports: Reports indicate that nearly half of spike-specific TCRs are directed at unmutated variant regions.

The clonotype comes from an adult in good health. The chain is built from TRBV18 and TRBJ1-4; D is ambiguous. Sequences were derived from peripheral blood, sampled on day 0 of AZD1222 vaccination. Written as DNA, the CDR3 is TGTGCCAGCTCACGCGACGAAAAACTGTTTTTT. It codes for CASSRDEKLFF.